Sequencing of this T cell receptor beta chain was carried out in a study of T cell clonality in common variable immunodeficiency. Overall study results and limits: Links between repertoire features and CVID complications were heterogeneity-limited. CVID subjects showed higher TCRbeta clonality than healthy controls.

V shed 5 bases and J shed 2 bases, with 13 bases lying between them. CDR1 and CDR2 (germline): DFQATT, SNEGSKA (reference sequence). The CDR3 covers 14 residues. Both groups were predominantly of Caucasian heritage. This clone was found many times. Its target is not known. Read data end 3 residues before the CDR3 end; the end is taken from the germline J gene. Other DNA variants within this sample encode the same CDR3. Only in-frame clones appear in the TCRdb table, and some are missing; sequencing was by immunoSEQ multiplex PCR. This sample has around 39,000 clones, each found more than once. The receptor comes from a person aged 18-70 years in good health. V is TRBV20-1 and J is TRBJ1-3; the D gene is possibly TRBD1 (6 bases). Source material: peripheral blood mononuclear cells. CDR3 bases read: TGCAGTGCTTTCACAGGGTTAACTGGAAACACC. Translation gives CSAFTGLTGNT. The entire CDR3 protein reads CSAFTGLTGNTIYF.